The 20 T cell receptor beta chains presented below share a single source sample, sequenced in a study of T-cell reconstitution after alpha-beta-depleted transplantation in children. Using unique molecular identifiers, the investigators prepared the TCRbeta library. TCRdb fed the PCR reads into MiXCR, producing one record per CDR3 protein. The sample holds hundreds of thousands of distinct CDR3 sequences, around a tenth seen once. The specimen was PBMCs, collected before TCRalphabeta/CD19-depleted stem cell transplant. These receptors originate from a boy younger than two with acute myeloid leukemia, due to receive a stem cell transplant.

This clonotype showed up just a few times. This chain joins TRBV18 and TRBJ1-1; D ambiguous. This CDR3 is built from 18 residues. Trimming cost V 1 base and J 4 bases, with 22 bases left between them. In germline, CDR1 is KGHSH, CDR2 LQKENI. The CDR3 sequence: CASSPLGASTTVRTEAFF. For the CDR3, the DNA is TGTGCCAGCTCACCACTAGGCGCTAGTACGACGGTACGCACTGAAGCTTTCTTT.

The chain recombines TRBV7-2 with TRBJ2-7, with 10 bases identical to TRBD1. Unmatched junction bases numbered 6, after V lost 8 bases and J lost 5 bases. There are 13 residues in the CDR3. CDR1 and CDR2 (germline): SGHTA, FQGNSA. The CDR3 nucleotides read TGTGCCAGCTTAGACAGGGGGCAAGACGAGCAGTACTTC. It specifies CASLDRGQDEQYF.

This clonotype was seen ten or more times. This CDR3 is CASSLGGQGIGETQYF. In DNA, the CDR3 is TGCGCCAGCAGCTTGGGGGGACAGGGGATCGGAGAGACCCAGTACTTC. The chain joins TRBV5-1 to TRBJ2-5; TRBD1 matches 10 bases. V trimming: 0 bases; J trimming: 4 bases; junction bases outside the gene matches: 6. CDR3 length: 16 residues. CDR1 and CDR2 from the germline V gene are SGHRS and YFSETQ.

In this sample, this clonotype turned up many times. The chain uses TRBV7-2 and TRBJ1-1, with D possibly TRBD1 on 5 matching bases. CDR3 length: 14 residues. With 4 bases removed from V and 5 bases from J, the gap between germline ends came to 14 bases. Germline V CDR1 and CDR2: SGHTA, FQGNSA. The CDR3 sequence is CASSSTRGGTEAFF. The CDR3 DNA is TGTGCCAGCAGCTCGACGCGGGGGGGGACTGAAGCTTTCTTT.

This clonotype has a handful of counts. The chain joins TRBV5-1 to TRBJ2-3; D remains unclear. This CDR3 has 13 amino acids. CDR1 and CDR2 from the germline V gene are SGHRS and YFSETQ. V was cut by 4 bases and J by 3 bases, with 9 bases left in between. The CDR3 DNA sequence: TGCGCCAGCAGCCCCACAAGGACAGATACGCAGTATTTT. Its protein is CASSPTRTDTQYF. The full variable domain, rest sourced from reference TRBV5-1 and TRBJ2-3, is KAGVTQTPRYLIKTRGQQVTLSCSPISGHRSVSWYQQTPGQGLQFLFEYFSETQRNKGNFPGRFSGRQFSNSRSEMNVSTLELGDSALYLCASSPTRTDTQYFGPGTRLTVL.

At least ten counts were recorded for this clonotype. The J gene is TRBJ2-5, the V gene TRBV7-9; possibly TRBD1 for D (7 bases). V shed 2 bases and J shed 2 bases, with 18 bases lying between them. Germline V CDR1 and CDR2: SEHNR, FQNEAQ (reference sequence). This CDR3 contains 17 residues. For the CDR3, the DNA is TGTGCCAGCAGCTTACCAGCCCGCGGGACAGTACAAGAGACCCAGTACTTC. It is translated as CASSLPARGTVQETQYF.

This clonotype was recorded at least ten times. The V and J genes are TRBV12-5 and TRBJ2-4; D may be TRBD2 (5 bases). Trimming took off 2 bases at V and 9 bases at J, with 11 bases between the two ends. Germline CDR1 reads LGHNT; CDR2 reads FRNRAP. The CDR3 has 13 residues. CDR3 nucleotide sequence: TGTGCTAGTGGTTTGATTGGAGGCAGCATTCAGTACTTC. Translation gives CASGLIGGSIQYF.

The chain is built from TRBV7-6 and TRBJ2-1, with TRBD2 matching 7 bases. V lost 1 base and J lost 6; bases outside the gene matches: 3. The CDR3 covers 14 residues. Germline V CDR1 and CDR2: SGHVS, FNYEAQ. This chain's CDR3 is CASSLGLAINEQFF. The CDR3 coding sequence is TGTGCCAGCAGCTTAGGACTAGCAATCAATGAGCAGTTCTTC.

The table lists this clonotype with many counts. The chain carries TRBV20-1 and TRBJ2-2, with D perhaps being TRBD1 or TRBD2 (5 bases each). The CDR3 totals 11 residues. Germline assignment: CDR1 DFQATT and CDR2 SNEGSKA (reference sequence). V was cut by 6 bases and J by 4 bases, with 6 bases left in between. This CDR3 reads CSAGTTGELFF. CDR3 in DNA: TGCAGTGCCGGGACCACCGGGGAGCTGTTTTTT.

V and J are TRBV23-1 and TRBJ2-6, with 7 bases aligning to TRBD2. TRBV23-1 is reported as an ORF; its role is uncertain. V was pared by 11 bases and J by 4 bases, with 5 bases of the junction left unmatched. This CDR3 spans 13 amino acids. This CDR3 reads CAGRGMGANVLTF. The CDR3, as DNA: TGCGCCGGGAGGGGAATGGGGGCCAACGTCCTGACTTTC.

At least ten counts were recorded for this clonotype. The V gene is TRBV3-1, the J gene TRBJ1-1; tentative D call: TRBD1 (5 bases). Germline V gene data show CDR1 as LGHDT and CDR2 as YNNKEL (reference sequence). The CDR3 covers 16 residues. The germline V and J ends were trimmed by 0 bases and 0 bases, with 11 bases remaining between them. As DNA, the CDR3 is TGTGCCAGCAGCCAAGATGCAGGGTTTATGAACACTGAAGCTTTCTTT. It specifies CASSQDAGFMNTEAFF.

This clonotype was found many times. The rearrangement links TRBV5-1 to TRBJ1-1; the match to TRBD1 covers 9 bases. The V segment lost 4 bases and the J segment 5 bases; nucleotides outside the gene matches: 9. Germline values: CDR1 SGHRS, CDR2 YFSETQ. CDR3 size: 15 residues. CDR3 sequence reads: CASSPLTGGKTEAFF. The CDR3 DNA is TGCGCCAGCAGCCCCCTGACAGGGGGAAAGACTGAAGCTTTCTTT.

This chain joins TRBV20-1 and TRBJ2-7; TRBD2 agrees at 14 bases. Germline lookup yields CDR1 DFQATT and CDR2 SNEGSKA (reference sequence). The CDR3 extends over 15 amino acids. Germline trimming cut 0 bases from V and 6 bases from J; bases unmatched to any gene: 4. The CDR3 loop is CSAREGTSGSSEQYF. The CDR3 DNA sequence: TGCAGTGCTAGAGAGGGGACTAGCGGGAGTTCCGAGCAGTACTTC.

This clonotype has at least ten counts. V and J are TRBV7-8 and TRBJ2-3; D might be TRBD1 or TRBD2, each matching 5 bases. CDR1 and CDR2 from the germline V gene are SGHVS and FQNEAQ. The CDR3 is 16 amino acids. The V end was cut by 1 base, the J end by 1 base, with 12 bases between. This CDR3 is CASSLVTGPGTDTQYF. As DNA, the CDR3 is TGTGCCAGCAGCTTAGTAACGGGGCCCGGCACAGATACGCAGTATTTT.

This clonotype was counted many times. The chain is built from TRBV7-6 and TRBJ2-1, with 11 bases that match TRBD2. The CDR3 is 15 residues long. Germline loops: CDR1 SGHVS, CDR2 FNYEAQ. The V gene end was trimmed by 5 bases and the J gene end by 7 bases; junction bases not matched to a gene: 7. CDR3 nucleotides: TGTGCCAGCAGCCCACTAGCGGGGGAGGGGAATGAGCAGTTCTTC. Its protein product is CASSPLAGEGNEQFF.

This clonotype was seen at least ten times. The chain couples TRBV7-2 to TRBJ2-1; D gene ambiguous. The CDR3 is 15 residues long. The germline CDR1 and CDR2 sequences are SGHTA and FQGNSA. V shed 1 base and J shed 0 bases, with 7 bases lying between them. Here the CDR3 DNA reads TGTGCCAGCAGCTTAGAAGCGAGCTCCTACAATGAGCAGTTCTTC. Translation gives CASSLEASSYNEQFF.

Regarding this clonotype: A much larger clone differs from this one at a single base, so this may be a read error. The genes are TRBV25-1 and TRBJ1-4; weak D call: TRBD1 (6 bases). Deletions cut 4 bases from V and 6 bases from J, with 9 bases between. The CDR3 totals 13 residues. Germline assignment: CDR1 MGHDK and CDR2 SYGVNS. In DNA form, the CDR3 reads TGTGCCAGCAGTGCGGCAGGGGATGAAAAACTGTTTTTT. This codes for CASSAAGDEKLFF.

This sequence joins TRBV14 and TRBJ2-1, with 10 bases fitting TRBD2. The V gene end was trimmed by 5 bases and the J gene end by 3 bases; junction bases not matched to a gene: 4. The CDR3 runs 15 residues. Germline CDR1 is SGHDN and CDR2 is FVKESK. The CDR3 sequence is CASSKSGRGYNEQFF. The CDR3 DNA follows: TGTGCCAGCAGCAAGAGCGGGAGGGGCTACAATGAGCAGTTCTTC.

The table lists this clonotype with many counts. This rearrangement joins TRBV27 to TRBJ2-7; possibly TRBD1 for D (8 bases). Per the germline V gene, CDR1 is MNHEY and CDR2 is SMNVEV (reference sequence). The CDR3 is 14 amino acids. V was clipped by 6 bases and J by 6 bases, with 18 bases between them. The CDR3 spells CASSLGQGGGEQYF. The CDR3 coding sequence is TGTGCCAGCAGCCTAGGACAGGGAGGGGGCGAGCAGTACTTC.

This clonotype was counted at least ten times. The genes are TRBV5-1 and TRBJ2-7, with unresolved D. Deletions cut 6 bases from V and 2 bases from J, with 15 bases between. The CDR3 runs 14 residues. Germline V gene data show CDR1 as SGHRS and CDR2 as YFSETQ. The CDR3 protein is CASTDPMGTYEQYF. Written as DNA, the CDR3 is TGCGCCAGCACCGACCCCATGGGGACCTACGAGCAGTACTTC.